This T cell receptor (beta chain) was observed in a study of blood T cells in healthy people across ages. Study-level background: The template switching approach captured approximately one barcoded beta molecule for every two T cells. Study-wide points: Researchers said unsorted PBMCs prevented a conclusive naive versus antigen-experienced comparison.

The authors ran a second PCR of about 7 to 11 cycles using a sample-barcoded 5' primer and a J-beta primer mix. TCRdb redid the calling of the 5' RACE reads with MiXCR, one entry per CDR3 protein. The repertoire includes about a million distinct CDR3 sequences, about 48% of them detected once, and about an eighth sits in the top ten. This clonotype showed up many times. The antigen is not known. This TCR was recovered from a man aged 30 to 39 in good health. The sample was blood.

CDR3 residues: CSVAGTIKNEQFF. For the CDR3, the DNA is TGCAGCGTCGCCGGGACTATTAAAAATGAGCAGTTCTTC. The V and J genes are TRBV29-1 and TRBJ2-1; 7 nucleotides match TRBD2. V lost 6 bases to trimming and J lost 7 bases; unmatched junction nucleotides: 9. CDR3 length equals 13 residues. The V gene's germline CDR1 is SQVTM and CDR2 ANQGSEA.